Listed below are T cell receptor beta chains from one sample, sequenced in a study of beta chain features in type 1 diabetes. Libraries were prepared by immunoSEQ multiplex PCR; TCRdb keeps only in-frame clonotypes and omits some of them. The sample yields approximately 240,000 clones, roughly 16% seen once. The sequenced sample consisted of naive CD4+ T cells from blood. These receptors were taken from a man under 40 with type 1 diabetes. Each CDR3 is given without its conserved first and last residue.

j_call v_call cdr3_aa
TRBJ2-5 TRBV7-2 ASSMDRGPGETQY
TRBJ2-1 TRBV30 AWRGPRAEQF
TRBJ2-7 TRBV7-2 ASSRPGATSYEQY
TRBJ2-4 TRBV28 ASSLGTSLNIQY
TRBJ2-7 TRBV27 ASSLEGRNEQY
TRBJ2-7 TRBV29-1 SAAGTVSYEQY
TRBJ2-1 TRBV14 ASSQDPQAGREQF
TRBJ2-2 TRBV2 ASSDLAGDVGELF
TRBJ2-2 TRBV9 ASSAANTGELF
TRBJ2-7 TRBV15 ATSRDGTGPYEQY
TRBJ2-6 TRBV7-2 ASSLASSGANVLT
TRBJ2-3 TRBV14 ASSLTDTQY
TRBJ1-5 TRBV6-6 ASRLVGRDQPQH
TRBJ2-6 TRBV4-2 ASSQDWGQGANVLT
TRBJ2-1 TRBV10-2 ASRDPGLAGNEQF
TRBJ1-5 TRBV9 ASSVSEGQPQH
TRBJ2-1 TRBV29-1 SVETGGSEQF
TRBJ2-2 TRBV29-1 SVLDTGATGELF
TRBJ1-2 TRBV29-1 SVGWGQGAIGYT
TRBJ2-3 TRBV9 ASSVAGSTDTQY
TRBJ1-2 TRBV6-4 ASSRTGLYGYT
TRBJ2-5 TRBV5-1 ASSSKTGEETQY
TRBJ2-5 TRBV28 ASSLREAQETQY
TRBJ2-1 TRBV7-9 ASSLSHPLAGVNEQF
TRBJ2-5 TRBV25-1 ASSETGWETQY
TRBJ2-1 TRBV9 ASSVEAGVLGEQF
TRBJ2-7 TRBV7-2 ASSSQVEQY
TRBJ1-2 TRBV9 ASSARRADGYT
TRBJ2-7 TRBV27 ASSLKTYSYEQY
TRBJ2-2 TRBV9 ASSERRLAVNTGELF
TRBJ1-4 TRBV5-1 ASSFTGNDEKLF
TRBJ1-2 TRBV27 ASSRDRLAYGYT
TRBJ2-5 TRBV11-2 ASSSIREAQY
TRBJ1-2 TRBV29-1 SVDGTVLGYT
TRBJ2-3 TRBV5-1 ASSLYVRADTQY
TRBJ2-1 TRBV2 ASSELTSGDNEQF
TRBJ2-5 TRBV7-2 ASSSWLAGGQETQY
TRBJ2-7 TRBV21-1 ASSSRRD
TRBJ2-1 TRBV4-3 ASSLVGGTPVGDEQF
TRBJ1-5 TRBV5-1 ASSLDSGNQPQH
TRBJ1-1 TRBV29-1 SVFGEVNTEAF
TRBJ2-3 TRBV7-9 ASSLDRGSSTDTQY
TRBJ2-4 TRBV18 ASSHPSVAKNIQY
TRBJ2-1 TRBV29-1 SVGPLAAAEQF
TRBJ1-2 TRBV5-1 ASSGTTGRYGYT
TRBJ2-1 TRBV7-9 ASSLGATGDNEQF
TRBJ1-1 TRBV7-2 ASSLVSRVGEAF
TRBJ2-1 TRBV7-2 ASSSFGTGAQREQF
TRBJ2-5 TRBV5-1 ASSLAVNSGIETQY